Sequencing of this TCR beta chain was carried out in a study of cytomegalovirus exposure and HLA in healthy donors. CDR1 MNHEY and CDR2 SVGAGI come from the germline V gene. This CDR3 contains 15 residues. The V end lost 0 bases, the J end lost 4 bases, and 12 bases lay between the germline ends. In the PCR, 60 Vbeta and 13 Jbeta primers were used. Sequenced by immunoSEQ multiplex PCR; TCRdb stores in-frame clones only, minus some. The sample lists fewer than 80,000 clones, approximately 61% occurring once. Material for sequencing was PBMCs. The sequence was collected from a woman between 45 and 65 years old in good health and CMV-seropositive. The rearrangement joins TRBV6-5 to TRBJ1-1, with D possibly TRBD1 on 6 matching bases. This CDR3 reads CASSYSGGAGTEAFF. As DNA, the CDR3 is TGTGCCAGCAGTTACTCAGGGGGGGCCGGCACTGAAGCTTTCTTT.